This is a list of T cell receptor beta chains from one sample in a study of OX40 agonist ivuxolimab in advanced cancers. The protocol was immunoSEQ multiplex PCR, while the TCRdb copy is restricted to in-frame clones and leaves out a portion. The sample has tens of thousands of clones, almost 90% seen once. Sequenced material: CD4+ or CD8+ T cells sorted from blood, taken in a trial of the OX40 agonist ivuxolimab. All receptors come from an adult with an advanced solid tumor such as melanoma, head and neck, liver or kidney cancer. CDR3s include the opening cysteine and the closing phenylalanine or tryptophan. The D gene is left open where the match is weak. Not every row has a clone size; where given, it reads once, few, many or a size class.

clone size	V gene	D gene	J gene	CDR3 protein	CDR3 DNA
.	TRBV25-1	TRBD2	TRBJ2-3	CASSESGGLTDTQYF	TGTGCCAGCAGTGAAAGCGGGGGGCTCACAGATACGCAGTATTTT
.	TRBV11-2	.	TRBJ1-2	CASSPTTRPSGYGYTF	TGTGCCAGCAGCCCGACGACCAGGCCCTCGGGCTATGGCTACACCTTC
.	TRBV11-2	.	TRBJ2-5	CASSLLLANQETQYF	TGTGCCAGCAGCTTATTGCTAGCCAACCAAGAGACCCAGTACTTC
.	TRBV10-3	.	TRBJ2-5	CAITGHPQETQYF	TGTGCCATCACTGGACACCCTCAAGAGACCCAGTACTTC
.	TRBV28	.	TRBJ1-2	CASRPPGGGYTF	TGTGCCAGCAGGCCCCCTGGGGGTGGCTACACCTTC
.	TRBV19	TRBD2	TRBJ2-5	CASSPPGGGSETQYF	TGTGCCAGTAGTCCCCCGGGTGGCGGGAGTGAGACCCAGTACTTC
.	TRBV27	.	TRBJ1-2	CASSRGQVYGYTF	TGTGCCAGCAGTCGGGGGCAGGTCTATGGCTACACCTTC
.	TRBV25-1	.	TRBJ2-3	CASSEKRRLADTQYF	TGTGCCAGCAGTGAAAAACGACGCTTGGCAGATACGCAGTATTTT
.	TRBV27	.	TRBJ2-7	CASSLGRPRYYEQYF	TGTGCCAGCAGTTTAGGCAGGCCTAGATACTACGAGCAGTACTTC
few	TRBV10-1	.	TRBJ2-7	CASSEGGPRDEQYF	TGCGCCAGCAGTGAAGGGGGGCCGAGGGACGAGCAGTACTTC
.	TRBV7-3	TRBD1	TRBJ2-1	CASRLGTGWSEQFF	TGTGCCAGCAGGCTGGGGACAGGTTGGAGTGAGCAGTTCTTC
.	TRBV5-4	TRBD2	TRBJ2-2	CASSQPGLAGGITGELFF	TGTGCCAGCAGCCAACCGGGACTAGCGGGAGGGATCACCGGGGAGCTGTTTTTT
.	TRBV7-3	.	TRBJ1-6	CASSVGEGLPLHF	TGTGCCAGCAGCGTAGGGGAGGGGTTACCCCTCCACTTT
once	TRBV27	.	TRBJ2-1	CASSPQGGLYNEQFF	TGTGCCAGCAGTCCCCAGGGGGGCCTCTACAATGAGCAGTTCTTC
once	TRBV6-6	.	TRBJ1-1	CASGPGLDRGAFF	TGTGCCAGCGGCCCGGGACTTGATAGGGGAGCTTTCTTT
.	TRBV6-5	.	TRBJ2-2	CASSVQGNTGELFF	TGTGCCAGCAGTGTTCAGGGTAACACCGGGGAGCTGTTTTTT
.	TRBV2	.	TRBJ2-3	CASSEMGVMSDTQYF	TGTGCCAGCAGTGAAATGGGAGTCATGTCAGATACGCAGTATTTT
.	TRBV11-2	TRBD1	TRBJ1-5	CASSQQGGSNQPQHF	TGTGCCAGCAGCCAACAGGGGGGGAGCAATCAGCCCCAGCATTTT
.	TRBV7-2	TRBD2	TRBJ2-5	CASSFQLAGELKTQYF	TGTGCCAGCAGCTTCCAGCTAGCGGGAGAGCTCAAGACCCAGTACTTC
.	TRBV4-1	.	TRBJ2-1	CASSQPGRGLRNEQFF	TGCGCCAGCAGCCAACCAGGCAGGGGATTAAGAAATGAGCAGTTCTTC